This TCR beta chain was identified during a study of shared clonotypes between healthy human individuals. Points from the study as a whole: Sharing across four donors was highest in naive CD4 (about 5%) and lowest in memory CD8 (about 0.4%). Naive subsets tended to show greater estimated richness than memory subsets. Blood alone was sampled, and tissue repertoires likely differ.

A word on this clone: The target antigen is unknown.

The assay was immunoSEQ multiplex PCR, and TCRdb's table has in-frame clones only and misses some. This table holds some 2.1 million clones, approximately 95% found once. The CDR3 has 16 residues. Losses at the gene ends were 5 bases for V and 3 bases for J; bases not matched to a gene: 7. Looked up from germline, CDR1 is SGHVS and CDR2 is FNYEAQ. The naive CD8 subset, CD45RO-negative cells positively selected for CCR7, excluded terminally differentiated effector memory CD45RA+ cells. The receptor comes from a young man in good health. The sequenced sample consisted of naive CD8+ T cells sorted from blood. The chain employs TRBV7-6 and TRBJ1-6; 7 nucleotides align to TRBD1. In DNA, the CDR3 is TGTGCCAGCAGCCCAACACAGGGGATCTATAATTCACCCCTCCACTTT. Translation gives CASSPTQGIYNSPLHF. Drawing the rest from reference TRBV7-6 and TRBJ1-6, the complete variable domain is GAGVSQSPRYKVTKRGQDVALRCDPISGHVSLYWYRQALGQGPEFLTYFNYEAQQDKSGLPNDRFSAERPEGSISTLTIQRTEQRDSAMYRCASSPTQGIYNSPLHFGNGTRLTVT.